This TCR beta chain comes out of a study of blood T cell repertoires in COVID-19. The overall study: Acute and convalescent COVID-19 specimens originated in the United States, Italy and Spain. From T cells, B-cell-depleted T cells, or PBMCs came the material, which was cDNA or gDNA.

V lost 1 base and J 2 bases, leaving 10 bases between the germline ends. The CDR3 consists of 15 residues. Per the germline V gene, CDR1 is SGHTA and CDR2 is FQGNSA. Original processing notes: Using reference gene primer amplification, nucleated cell counts were estimated. Sequenced by immunoSEQ multiplex PCR; TCRdb stores in-frame clones only, minus some. That table supplies the V and J calls and clone size; D and trimming were determined from the DNA. Of approximately 180,000 clones listed, roughly 91% are singletons. The clonotype originates from a human donor in a cohort sampled during active COVID-19. This chain joins TRBV7-2 and TRBJ2-3, with TRBD1 as a possible D gene (5 bases). The sample taken for sequencing was peripheral blood. CDR3 protein: CASSLDGRDTDTQYF. CDR3 nucleotide sequence: TGTGCCAGCAGCTTAGATGGCAGGGACACAGATACGCAGTATTTT.